Below, 8 T cell receptor beta chains from the same sample are listed, as sequenced in a study of blood T cell repertoires in COVID-19. Generated by immunoSEQ multiplex PCR, the TCRdb table keeps only in-frame clones and is missing some. The sample carries tens of thousands of clones, 80% to 85% recorded once. The sequencing sample was made of peripheral blood. The receptors come from a man in his 60s with active COVID-19.

This sequence joins TRBV7-2 and TRBJ2-7, with TRBD1 matching over 9 bases. From germline, CDR1 is SGHTA and CDR2 FQGNSA. There are 15 residues in the CDR3. Trimming took 5 bases from V and 7 from J; bases not matched to a gene: 12. The DNA of the CDR3 is TGTGCCAGCAGCCCGCAGGGGACAGGGATGGGTGAGCAGTACTTC. Its translation is CASSPQGTGMGEQYF.

This sequence joins TRBV11-2 and TRBJ1-3, with D maybe TRBD1 (6 bases). Germline V gene sequence: CDR1 SGHAT, CDR2 FQNNGV. Trimming removed 8 bases from V and 2 bases from J, with 16 bases in between. The CDR3 runs to 15 residues. CDR3 sequence (DNA): TGTGCCAGCCAGGGGTGGGCATATCCTGGAAACACCATATATTTT. It codes for CASQGWAYPGNTIYF.

The DNA of the CDR3 is TGTGCCAGCAGGCAGACCACTAGCGGGGGCGTGGAGTTCTTC. It is translated as CASRQTTSGGVEFF. The gene calls are TRBV11-2 and TRBJ2-1; 11 positions match TRBD2. Unmatched junction bases numbered 12, after V lost 6 bases and J lost 14 bases. The CDR3 is made up of 14 amino acids. The germline V gene has CDR1 SGHAT and CDR2 FQNNGV.

This chain joins TRBV28 and TRBJ1-2; perhaps TRBD1 as D (6 bases). Trimming removed 5 bases at V and 3 bases at J, with 19 bases between. The CDR3 consists of 16 residues. Germline assignment: CDR1 MDHEN and CDR2 SYDVKM. The CDR3 coding sequence is TGTGCCAGCAGTCCCACAGGGCGCCCCCAATACTATGGCTACACCTTC. It translates to CASSPTGRPQYYGYTF.

The CDR3 protein is CATSRDYGYTEAFF. The CDR3 DNA follows: TGTGCCACCAGCAGAGATTACGGGTACACTGAAGCTTTCTTT. V gene TRBV15 combines with J gene TRBJ1-1; no definite D call. CDR1 LNHNV and CDR2 YYDKDF come from the germline V gene (reference sequence). CDR3 size: 14 residues. V lost 0 bases, J lost 3 bases, and 8 bases lay in between.

CDR3 sequence (DNA): TGTGCCAGCAGCCCAGGACAGGGCAATGAGCAGTTCTTC. It encodes CASSPGQGNEQFF. The V call is TRBV7-9, the J call TRBJ2-1, with TRBD1 matching 8 bases. Germline V gives CDR1 SEHNR, CDR2 FQNEAQ (reference sequence). The CDR3 has 13 amino acids. Trimming at V came to 5 bases and at J to 6 bases, leaving 3 bases not matched to a gene.

CDR3 amino acids: CASRTSGGTYEQYF. The CDR3 nucleotides are TGTGCCAGCAGGACTAGCGGGGGGACCTACGAGCAGTACTTC. The chain links TRBV28 to TRBJ2-7; 13 bases map to TRBD2. J was trimmed by 2 bases and V by 6 bases; bases with no gene match: 1. The CDR3 extends over 14 amino acids. Germline CDR1 MDHEN, CDR2 SYDVKM.

The sample holds one count of this clone. This rearrangement joins TRBV11-2 to TRBJ2-4; weak D call: TRBD1 (5 bases). This CDR3 comprises 14 residues. The ends were cut back, 4 bases at V and 4 bases at J, with 11 bases in the middle. Germline CDR1 and CDR2: SGHAT and FQNNGV. The CDR3 loop is CASSSQGWKNIQYF. In DNA, the CDR3 is TGTGCCAGCAGCTCCCAGGGATGGAAAAACATTCAGTACTTC. Drawing the rest from reference TRBV11-2 and TRBJ2-4, the complete variable domain is EAGVAQSPRYKIIEKRQSVAFWCNPISGHATLYWYQQILGQGPKLLIQFQNNGVVDDSQLPKDRFSAERLKGVDSTLKIQPAKLEDSAVYLCASSSQGWKNIQYFGAGTRLSVL.